Each of the 23 T cell receptor beta chains below was sequenced from the same sample in a study of cytomegalovirus exposure and HLA in healthy donors (dated by TCRdb to about 2017). Library preparation was by the immunoSEQ multiplex PCR assay. A mixture of 60 forward primers for TCR Vbeta segments and 13 reverse primers for TCR Jbeta segments was used in the multiplex PCR. Not all clones reach the TCRdb copy of this immuneACCESS table, which keeps in-frame sequences only. Checked studies attribute under half of the gap to unresolved V genes and leave the rest unexplained. A total of 250,000 to 350,000 clones appear in this sample, 70% to 90% of them only once. Of the sample, around 2.1% falls within the top ten clones. Sequenced input: PBMCs. The receptors were gathered from a woman between 18 and 30 years old in good health and CMV-seronegative.

V is TRBV7-8 and J is TRBJ2-1; 7 nucleotides match TRBD2. J lost 7 bases, V lost 4 bases, and 13 bases had no gene match. This CDR3 is built from 16 residues. Germline CDR1 SGHVS, CDR2 FQNEAQ. The CDR3 spells CASSSHKAGETNEQFF. The DNA for the CDR3 is TGTGCCAGCAGCTCCCACAAGGCGGGGGAGACTAATGAGCAGTTCTTC.

Only one count was recorded for this clone. The V gene is TRBV7-2, the J gene TRBJ2-5; TRBD2 matches 10 bases. J was trimmed by 3 bases and V by 7 bases; bases with no gene match: 8. Germline V lookup: CDR1 SGHTA, CDR2 FQGNSA. The CDR3 is 15 amino acids. The CDR3 DNA sequence: TGTGCCAGCATGGCGGACCTAGCGGGGGAAGAGACCCAGTACTTC. Its protein product is CASMADLAGEETQYF.

V gene TRBV5-6 combines with J gene TRBJ1-1; 9 nucleotides agree with TRBD1. V shed 6 bases, J shed 0 bases, and the junction held 3 bases outside the gene matches. This CDR3 has 14 amino acids. Germline lookup yields CDR1 SGHDT and CDR2 YYEEEE. The CDR3: CASTGQGMNTEAFF. CDR3 DNA: TGTGCCAGCACCGGACAGGGGATGAACACTGAAGCTTTCTTT.

The chain carries TRBV6-5 and TRBJ2-6; D gene uncertain. Germline-derived CDR1 and CDR2 are MNHEY and SVGAGI. The CDR3 covers 15 residues. Between the trimmed V and J ends, which lost 2 bases and 0 bases, there was a span of 5 bases. Here the CDR3 reads CASSYELSGANVLTF. As DNA, the CDR3 is TGTGCCAGCAGTTACGAGCTCTCTGGGGCCAACGTCCTGACTTTC.

The J gene is TRBJ1-2, the V gene TRBV5-5; 9 nucleotides align to TRBD1. The length of the CDR3 is 12 residues. V shed 10 bases and J 4 bases; nucleotides not matched to a gene: 5. CDR1 is SGHKS and CDR2 is YYEKEE in the germline V gene (reference sequence). The CDR3 sequence is CAGKTGGYGYTF. The DNA of the CDR3 is TGTGCCGGTAAGACAGGGGGCTATGGCTACACCTTC.

The chain is built from TRBV12-5 and TRBJ1-5, with a possible D match to TRBD1 (5 bases). Germline-derived CDR1 and CDR2 are LGHNT and FRNRAP. This CDR3 spans 16 amino acids. Trimming pared 0 bases from V and 0 bases from J, leaving 9 bases between. For the CDR3, the DNA is TGTGCTAGTGGTTTGGTGGGGGGATATAGCAATCAGCCCCAGCATTTT. Encoded protein: CASGLVGGYSNQPQHF.

The chain is built from TRBV6-1 and TRBJ2-5, with 9 bases fitting TRBD1. The J call may be faulty, since TRBJ2-7 better matches the DNA end. CDR1 MNHNS and CDR2 SASEGT come from the germline V gene. The CDR3 sequence is 14 residues long. The CDR3 bases are TGTGCCAGTGAACGGACAGGGGACTCCTACGAGCAGTACTTC. Its translation is CASERTGDSYEQYF.

The chain has TRBV19 and TRBJ1-2; TRBD1 might be the D (6 bases). Germline V CDR1 and CDR2: LNHDA, SQIVND (reference sequence). V lost 7 bases to trimming and J lost 8 bases, with 20 bases between them. This CDR3 contains 14 residues. The CDR3 DNA is TGTGCCAGTAATCAGGACAGATCGCTCTACGGCTACACCTTC. It specifies CASNQDRSLYGYTF.

A word on this clone: The same CDR3 arises from other DNA sequences in this sample as well. The chain links TRBV6-5 to TRBJ1-6; TRBD1 aligns across 8 bases. The V gene end was trimmed by 1 base and the J gene end by 10 bases; junction bases not matched to a gene: 6. CDR1 is MNHEY and CDR2 is SVGAGI in the germline V gene. The CDR3 has 15 residues. As DNA, the CDR3 is TGTGCCAGCAGTTACTTCGGACAGGGCGGATCACCCCTCCACTTT. Protein product: CASSYFGQGGSPLHF.

The V gene is TRBV2, the J gene TRBJ2-3; D gene ambiguous. The CDR3 extends over 15 amino acids. Between the trimmed V and J ends, which lost 0 bases and 6 bases, there was a span of 13 bases. Germline V gene lookup returns CDR1 SNHLY and CDR2 FYNNEI. The CDR3 reads CASSEARGSQDTQYF. In nucleotides, the CDR3 is TGTGCCAGCAGTGAAGCGCGCGGTAGCCAGGATACGCAGTATTTT.

The rearrangement uses TRBV29-1 and TRBJ2-3; TRBD2 agrees at 15 bases. The CDR3 sequence is 17 residues long. V dropped 3 bases and J dropped 1; count of bases not matched to a gene: 5. Per germline, CDR1 SQVTM and CDR2 ANQGSEA. CDR3 region: CSVEGGLAGGGTDTQYF. CDR3 in DNA: TGCAGCGTTGAGGGGGGACTAGCGGGGGGAGGCACAGATACGCAGTATTTT.

The chain has TRBV28 and TRBJ2-7, with a weak D call TRBD1 (5 bases). CDR3 size: 13 residues. Germline V CDR1 and CDR2: MDHEN, SYDVKM. Between the trimmed V and J ends, which lost 2 bases and 4 bases, there was a span of 9 bases. The CDR3: CASSLGASYEQYF. As DNA, the CDR3 is TGTGCCAGCAGTTTAGGGGCCTCTTACGAGCAGTACTTC.

This rearrangement joins TRBV9 to TRBJ2-7; 11 bases match TRBD2. Germline CDR1 SGDLS, CDR2 YYNGEE. Trimming removed 3 bases from V and 4 bases from J; junction bases left unmatched: 9. The CDR3 totals 16 residues. The CDR3 region is CASSASPTSGVYEQYF. The CDR3 bases are TGTGCCAGCAGCGCCTCACCGACTAGCGGGGTTTACGAGCAGTACTTC.

V gene TRBV15 combines with J gene TRBJ1-6; D remains unclear. V lost 4 bases and J lost 7, with 8 bases in between. CDR1 and CDR2 from the germline V gene are LNHNV and YYDKDF (reference sequence). This CDR3 contains 13 residues. The CDR3 sequence is CATSTEVNSPLHF. The CDR3 nucleotides read TGTGCCACCAGCACCGAGGTGAATTCACCCCTCCACTTT.

The V gene is TRBV5-1, the J gene TRBJ2-5, with D hard to call. The DNA end is a closer match to TRBJ2-7, so the J assignment may be wrong. Germline assignment: CDR1 SGHRS and CDR2 YFSETQ. The CDR3 length is 15 residues. CDR3 region: CASSPQASAAYEQYF. The CDR3 nucleotides are TGCGCCAGCAGCCCGCAGGCTTCAGCAGCCTACGAGCAGTACTTC.

This clone occurred once. V is TRBV19 and J is TRBJ1-1; TRBD1 matches 8 bases. The V and J ends lost 3 bases and 3 bases, in that order; junction bases with no gene match: 0. Germline CDR1 reads LNHDA; CDR2 reads SQIVND (reference sequence). This CDR3 spans 13 amino acids. Written as DNA, the CDR3 is TGTGCCAGTAGTATGACAGGGGACACTGAAGCTTTCTTT. It codes for CASSMTGDTEAFF.

In DNA, the CDR3 is TGTGCCAGCAGCTTAGAGGGGGAGCGGGAGCAGTTCTTC. Protein product: CASSLEGEREQFF. The V and J genes are TRBV7-8 and TRBJ2-1; perhaps TRBD1 as D (6 bases). From germline, CDR1 is SGHVS and CDR2 FQNEAQ. V was trimmed by 1 base and J by 10 bases, leaving 11 bases between them. This CDR3 is 13 amino acids long.

This CDR3 reads CSVVTSGASSYNEQFF. The DNA for the CDR3 is TGCAGCGTTGTCACTAGCGGCGCCAGCTCCTACAATGAGCAGTTCTTC. V and J are TRBV29-1 and TRBJ2-1; 8 positions match TRBD2. V dropped 4 bases and J dropped 0; count of bases not matched to a gene: 8. CDR3 length: 16 amino acids. Germline CDR1 and CDR2: SQVTM and ANQGSEA.

Turning to this clone: The same CDR3 is also encoded by other DNA sequences in this sample. The chain links TRBV2 to TRBJ1-2, with D uncertain. The V end lost 2 bases, the J end lost 2 bases, and 6 bases lay between the germline ends. CDR3 size: 13 residues. CDR1 is SNHLY and CDR2 is FYNNEI in the germline V gene. In DNA form, the CDR3 reads TGTGCCAGCAGTGAATCAGGAAACTATGGCTACACCTTC. Protein sequence: CASSESGNYGYTF.

The V and J genes are TRBV5-8 and TRBJ2-1; 11 bases match TRBD2. In germline, CDR1 is SGHTS, CDR2 YDEGEE. V dropped 5 bases and J dropped 2; count of bases not matched to a gene: 3. The CDR3 is made up of 15 amino acids. DNA of the CDR3: TGTGCCAGCAGTAGCGGGGGGGACGCCTACAATGAGCAGTTCTTC. It encodes CASSSGGDAYNEQFF.

J is TRBJ2-2 and V is TRBV5-6; 7 bases map to TRBD2. V was pared by 4 bases and J by 4 bases, with 10 bases of the junction left unmatched. Germline assignment: CDR1 SGHDT and CDR2 YYEEEE. There are 16 residues in the CDR3. CDR3 sequence reads: CASSEGLGAGTGELFF. The CDR3, as DNA: TGTGCCAGCAGCGAAGGACTAGGAGCGGGCACCGGGGAGCTGTTTTTT.

The chain has TRBV9 and TRBJ2-4; D is unresolved. Germline CDR1 and CDR2: SGDLS and YYNGEE. V dropped 4 bases and J dropped 1 base, with 18 bases sitting between them. The CDR3 totals 17 residues. The CDR3: CASSPPLSVSAKNIQYF. The DNA for the CDR3 is TGTGCCAGCAGCCCCCCTTTGAGTGTATCGGCCAAAAACATTCAGTACTTC.

The chain joins TRBV7-2 to TRBJ2-1; 11 bases align to TRBD2. The CDR3 runs 15 residues. Per germline, CDR1 SGHTA and CDR2 FQGNSA. V lost 0 bases, J lost 9 bases, and 4 bases stayed unmatched. The CDR3 reads CASSLAIAGGREQFF. Written as DNA, the CDR3 is TGTGCCAGCAGCTTAGCTATAGCGGGGGGGCGTGAGCAGTTCTTC.